The 9 T cell receptor beta chains reported below all come from one sample, sequenced in a study of T cells in Graves' hyperthyroidism and ophthalmopathy. RNA transcripts were the template for amplifying TCR beta CDR3 regions. Initially, a first-round RT-PCR of the TCR CDR3 employed the HTBI primer set. Each CDR3 protein is one row after TCRdb ran MiXCR on the multiplex PCR reads. The profile shows a few hundred thousand distinct CDR3 sequences, less than 20% of them singletons. Sequencing input: blood. The origin of the receptors is a man younger than 35 with Graves' ophthalmopathy.

This clonotype has a handful of counts. This rearrangement joins TRBV7-9 to TRBJ2-1; no clear D. CDR1 and CDR2 from the germline V gene are SEHNR and FQNEAQ (reference sequence). CDR3 length: 17 amino acids. The V end lost 5 bases, the J end lost 4 bases, and 21 bases lay between the germline ends. As DNA, the CDR3 is TGTGCCAGCAGCCCCTCTGCTTTCTGGGTTCCTTACAATGAGCAGTTCTTC. The encoded protein is CASSPSAFWVPYNEQFF. The full variable domain, completed using reference TRBV7-9 and TRBJ2-1, is DTGVSQNPRHKITKRGQNVTFRCDPISEHNRLYWYRQTLGQGPEFLTYFQNEAQLEKSRLLSDRFSAERPKGSFSTLEIQRTEQGDSAMYLCASSPSAFWVPYNEQFFGPGTRLTVL.

This clonotype was counted at least ten times. The chain combines TRBV7-6 with TRBJ2-7; 7 bases agree with TRBD2. Germline-derived CDR1 and CDR2 are SGHVS and FNYEAQ. With V trimmed by 2 bases and J by 0 bases, 4 bases remained unmatched. The CDR3 covers 15 residues. The CDR3 DNA reads TGTGCCAGCAGCTTACCCAGCGGGGTCTCCTACGAGCAGTACTTC. This encodes CASSLPSGVSYEQYF. Drawing the rest from reference TRBV7-6 and TRBJ2-7, the complete variable domain is GAGVSQSPRYKVTKRGQDVALRCDPISGHVSLYWYRQALGQGPEFLTYFNYEAQQDKSGLPNDRFSAERPEGSISTLTIQRTEQRDSAMYRCASSLPSGVSYEQYFGPGTRLTVT.

The chain has TRBV10-3 and TRBJ2-1; the match to TRBD2 covers 8 bases. This CDR3 contains 15 residues. V gave up 5 bases and J gave up 5 bases; unmatched junction bases: 8. Germline CDR1 ENHRY, CDR2 SYGVKD. In DNA, the CDR3 is TGTGCCATCAGTCCGGTTAGCGGGGCGGACAATGAGCAGTTCTTC. Its translation is CAISPVSGADNEQFF.

The table lists this clonotype with a few counts. The genes are TRBV20-1 and TRBJ1-6; TRBD1 aligns across 8 bases. The V segment lost 6 bases and the J segment 7 bases; nucleotides outside the gene matches: 26. From germline, CDR1 is DFQATT and CDR2 SNEGSKA (reference sequence). The CDR3 is 20 amino acids. DNA of the CDR3: TGCAGTGCCCGGGGGCAGGGGAGGGGACAGGTTTTGGTTCACAATTCACCCCTCCACTTT. Its protein is CSARGQGRGQVLVHNSPLHF.

This clonotype was observed at least ten times. The genes are TRBV7-9 and TRBJ2-3; 7 nucleotides agree with TRBD1. Germline V gene data show CDR1 as SEHNR and CDR2 as FQNEAQ (reference sequence). Trimming cost V 8 bases and J 3 bases; bases outside gene matches: 5. This CDR3 is built from 13 residues. CDR3 DNA sequence: TGTGCCAGCCGGGACAGAAATACAGATACGCAGTATTTT. This encodes CASRDRNTDTQYF.

This clonotype was seen repeatedly, ten times or more. The chain has TRBV18 and TRBJ1-2; D remains unclear. The length of the CDR3 is 15 residues. Germline V CDR1 and CDR2: KGHSH, LQKENI. Trimming shortened V by 6 bases and J by 6 bases, and 20 bases separated the two germline ends. In nucleotides, the CDR3 is TGTGCCAGCTCGAAACCGATAGGTGGGAAGGATGGCTACACCTTC. Protein: CASSKPIGGKDGYTF.

This clonotype was counted ten times or more. Here the CDR3 DNA reads TGCAGTGCTGAAGACAGGGTGGGGGCCAAAAACATTCAGTACTTC. Translation gives CSAEDRVGAKNIQYF. The gene calls are TRBV20-1 and TRBJ2-4; 7 bases are shared with TRBD1. Losses at the gene ends were 5 bases for V and 1 base for J; bases not matched to a gene: 8. The V gene's germline CDR1 is DFQATT and CDR2 SNEGSKA (reference sequence). The CDR3 sequence is 15 residues long.

The CDR3 DNA reads TGTGCCAGCCGGTTGGACACTGAAGCTTTCTTT. Protein product: CASRLDTEAFF. This chain connects TRBV6-1 to TRBJ1-1; D not certain. V was pared by 8 bases and J by 3 bases, with 7 bases between. CDR1 and CDR2 from the germline V gene are MNHNS and SASEGT. The CDR3 extends over 11 amino acids.

This clonotype was counted at least ten times. The chain joins TRBV6-1 to TRBJ1-1; D gene uncertain. The CDR3 sequence is 13 residues long. CDR1 MNHNS and CDR2 SASEGT come from the germline V gene. V was clipped by 6 bases and J by 3 bases, with 11 bases between them. Written as DNA, the CDR3 is TGTGCCAGCAGCAACCAGGAGGACACTGAAGCTTTCTTT. Its translation: CASSNQEDTEAFF.